The rows below give T cell receptor beta chains drawn from one sample of a study of shared clonotypes between healthy human individuals. Clones were sequenced by immunoSEQ multiplex PCR, and TCRdb holds only the in-frame ones, with some missing. The data contain approximately 2,200,000 clones, 85% to 95% of them singletons. The sequenced material came from naive CD8+ T cells from PBMCs. The receptors shown here come from a man aged 18 to 35 in good health. Some clones in this sample may be carry-over from other donors' samples. The conserved cysteine and the conserved F or W are not part of the CDR3 here. Expanded clones get a size class; other rows say once, few or many, or leave the size out.

V gene,J gene,clone size,CDR3 protein
TRBV11-3,TRBJ2-1,NA,ASSRTSGRAHEQF
TRBV5-4,TRBJ2-7,NA,ASSYGTDYEQY
TRBV4-2,TRBJ2-1,NA,ASSQDFGLAVANEQF
TRBV7-9,TRBJ2-7,NA,ASSTRDRGWYEQY
TRBV5-1,TRBJ1-3,NA,ASSFGVGNTIY
TRBV2,TRBJ2-1,NA,ASSQDRADEQF
TRBV7-6,TRBJ2-3,NA,ASAIFTGVTDTQY
TRBV5-5,TRBJ1-2,NA,ASSRTNYYGYT
TRBV27,TRBJ1-5,many,ASSGSNQPQH
TRBV7-6,TRBJ2-6,NA,ASSVGFSGANVLT
TRBV5-5,TRBJ2-7,NA,ASSLRPSPGLAGEAPY
TRBV7-8,TRBJ2-7,NA,ASSPPRYEQY
TRBV27,TRBJ2-3,NA,ASSPRETTDTQY
TRBV27,TRBJ2-5,NA,ASSFSGRAGETQY
TRBV21-1,TRBJ1-1,NA,ASSKAGRVWATEAF
TRBV6-1,TRBJ2-7,once,ASSAHPLRPSYEQY
TRBV5-1,TRBJ2-7,NA,ASSFSSQELSYEQY
TRBV4-2,TRBJ2-7,once,ASSQRQTREARYEQY
TRBV7-2,TRBJ1-1,NA,ASSAPGRAF
TRBV13,TRBJ2-7,NA,ASSSRDRGLDEQY
TRBV9,TRBJ2-1,few,ASRGSYNEQF
TRBV30,TRBJ1-1,NA,AWSVLGVNTEAF
TRBV7-9,TRBJ2-1,NA,ASSHANSYNEQF
TRBV28,TRBJ1-3,NA,ASSVTRQSAHRSGNTIY
TRBV9,TRBJ2-7,NA,ASSEGLAGSEQY
TRBV4-1,TRBJ1-2,NA,ASTPHTFNYGYT
TRBV7-9,TRBJ2-5,once,ASSSPGRQETQY
TRBV28,TRBJ2-5,NA,ASRQAGEDETQY
TRBV7-9,TRBJ2-7,NA,ASSQILFEQY
TRBV7-9,TRBJ2-7,NA,AVLSQGEGSGYEQY
TRBV19,TRBJ2-2,NA,ASSPGLELF
TRBV19,TRBJ2-5,NA,ASSIGRGTSGRAGETQY
TRBV9,TRBJ1-4,few,ASTPSGTGNEKLF
TRBV29-1,TRBJ2-7,NA,SVGLAGEQY
TRBV9,TRBJ2-1,once,ASSVGGTSSYNEQF
TRBV6-5,TRBJ2-7,NA,ASSLRLAGYEQY
TRBV13,TRBJ2-2,NA,ASTIGVRNTGELF
TRBV4-2,TRBJ1-1,NA,ASSQDGVGTEAF
TRBV9,TRBJ1-2,NA,ASSVVQNSNYGYT
TRBV9,TRBJ1-3,NA,ASSVGRGHGNTIY
TRBV6-1,TRBJ2-7,NA,ASFPSGSVSYEQY
TRBV5-6,TRBJ2-7,NA,ASSSGGVYEQY
TRBV7-9,TRBJ2-1,NA,ASSLASGAYNEQF
TRBV7-9,TRBJ2-3,few,ASSLALSWDTQY
TRBV27,TRBJ2-3,NA,ASSLTGSAWDTQY
TRBV7-2,TRBJ2-7,NA,ASSRTSGPIYEQY
TRBV19,TRBJ1-2,NA,ASQLGPTLPHT
TRBV30,NA,NA,AWDPPHRGSYEQY
TRBV15,TRBJ2-7,once,ATSRERTSSYEQY
TRBV27,TRBJ1-2,once,ASSQGPLWGYT
TRBV5-4,TRBJ2-7,once,ASSPSTSGGTEQY
TRBV18,TRBJ1-1,NA,AIMPAGTEAF
TRBV18,TRBJ2-7,NA,ASSPAVLDKSYEQY